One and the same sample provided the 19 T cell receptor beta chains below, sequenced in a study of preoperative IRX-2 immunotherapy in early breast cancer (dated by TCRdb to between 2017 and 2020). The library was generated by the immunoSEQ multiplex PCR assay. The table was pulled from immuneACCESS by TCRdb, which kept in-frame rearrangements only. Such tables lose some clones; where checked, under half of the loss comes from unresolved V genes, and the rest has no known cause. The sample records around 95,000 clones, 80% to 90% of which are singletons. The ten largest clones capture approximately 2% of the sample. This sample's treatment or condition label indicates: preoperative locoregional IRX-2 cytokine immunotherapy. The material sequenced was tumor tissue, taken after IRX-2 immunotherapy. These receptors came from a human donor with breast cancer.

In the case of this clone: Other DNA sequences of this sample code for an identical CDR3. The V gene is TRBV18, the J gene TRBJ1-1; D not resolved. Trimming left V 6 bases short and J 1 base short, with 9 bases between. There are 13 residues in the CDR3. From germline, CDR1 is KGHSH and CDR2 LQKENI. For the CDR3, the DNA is TGTGCCAGCTCCCCCGTCGGGAACACTGAAGCTTTCTTT. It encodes CASSPVGNTEAFF.

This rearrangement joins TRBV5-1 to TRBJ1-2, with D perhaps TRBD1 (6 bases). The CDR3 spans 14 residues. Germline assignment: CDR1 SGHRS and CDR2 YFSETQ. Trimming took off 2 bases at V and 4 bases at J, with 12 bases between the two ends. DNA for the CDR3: TGCGCCAGCAGCTTTTTACAGGGCGGCTATGGCTACACCTTC. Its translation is CASSFLQGGYGYTF.

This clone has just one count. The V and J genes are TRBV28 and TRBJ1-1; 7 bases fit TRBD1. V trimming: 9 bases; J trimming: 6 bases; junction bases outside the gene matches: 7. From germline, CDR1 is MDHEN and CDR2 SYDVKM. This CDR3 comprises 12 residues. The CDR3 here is CASREQGSEAFF. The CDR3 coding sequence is TGTGCCAGTAGGGAACAGGGGTCTGAAGCTTTCTTT.

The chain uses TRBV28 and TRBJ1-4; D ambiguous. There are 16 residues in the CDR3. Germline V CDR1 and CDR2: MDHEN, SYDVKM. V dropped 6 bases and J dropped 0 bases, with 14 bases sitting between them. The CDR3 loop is CASSNRLVATNEKLFF. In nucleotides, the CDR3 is TGTGCCAGCAGCAACCGACTGGTTGCAACTAATGAAAAACTGTTTTTT.

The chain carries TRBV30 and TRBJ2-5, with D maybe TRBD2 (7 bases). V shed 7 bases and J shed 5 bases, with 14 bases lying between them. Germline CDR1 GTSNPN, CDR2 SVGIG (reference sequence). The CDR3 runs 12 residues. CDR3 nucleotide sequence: TGTGCCTTCGGGGGCGGGAGCGAGACCCAGTACTTC. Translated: CAFGGGSETQYF.

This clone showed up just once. CDR3 nucleotides: TGTGCCAGCACCCCGACCCGGGGCTCTGGAAACACCATATATTTT. Its protein product is CASTPTRGSGNTIYF. The rearrangement uses TRBV11-3 and TRBJ1-3; D remains ambiguous. V was pared by 7 bases and J by 0 bases, with 13 bases between. Looked up from germline, CDR1 is SGHNT and CDR2 is YENEEA. CDR3 length: 15 residues.

In DNA form, the CDR3 reads TGTGCCAGTAAGGCCAACATGAACACTGAAGCTTTCTTT. Translated, it gives CASKANMNTEAFF. The chain employs TRBV19 and TRBJ1-1, with no clear D. CDR1 LNHDA and CDR2 SQIVND come from the germline V gene (reference sequence). The length of the CDR3 is 13 residues. The V gene lost 7 bases and the J gene lost 0 bases, with 9 bases spanning the gap.

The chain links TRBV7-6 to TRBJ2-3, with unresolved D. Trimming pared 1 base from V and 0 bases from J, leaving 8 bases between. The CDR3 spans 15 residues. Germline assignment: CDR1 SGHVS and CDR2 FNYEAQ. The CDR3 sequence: CASSLGLLSTDTQYF. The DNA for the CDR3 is TGTGCCAGCAGCTTAGGTCTACTTAGCACAGATACGCAGTATTTT.

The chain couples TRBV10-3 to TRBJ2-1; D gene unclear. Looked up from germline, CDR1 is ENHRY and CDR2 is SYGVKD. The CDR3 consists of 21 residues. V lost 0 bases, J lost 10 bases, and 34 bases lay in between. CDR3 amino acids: CAISESGRMRPSFGPYFEQFF. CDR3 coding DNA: TGTGCCATCAGTGAGTCAGGACGGATGAGACCAAGCTTTGGGCCTTACTTCGAGCAGTTCTTC.

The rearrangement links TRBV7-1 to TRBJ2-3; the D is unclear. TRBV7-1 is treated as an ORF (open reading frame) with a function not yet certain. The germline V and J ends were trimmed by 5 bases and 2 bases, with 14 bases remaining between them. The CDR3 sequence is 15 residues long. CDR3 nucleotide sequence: TGTGCCAGCAGCCTCGACGGACGGACCACAGATACGCAGTATTTT. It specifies CASSLDGRTTDTQYF.

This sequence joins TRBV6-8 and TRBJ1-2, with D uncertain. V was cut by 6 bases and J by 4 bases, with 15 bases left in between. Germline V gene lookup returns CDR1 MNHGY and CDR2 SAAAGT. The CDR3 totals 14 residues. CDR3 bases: TGTGCCAGCAGCCCCTCCGGGGAATTCTATGGCTACACCTTC. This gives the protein CASSPSGEFYGYTF.

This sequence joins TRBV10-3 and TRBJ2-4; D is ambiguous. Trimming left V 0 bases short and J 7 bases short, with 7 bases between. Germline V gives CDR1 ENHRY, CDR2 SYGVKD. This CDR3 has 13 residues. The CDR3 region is CAISESQVNIQYF. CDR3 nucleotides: TGTGCCATCAGTGAGTCCCAGGTGAACATTCAGTACTTC.

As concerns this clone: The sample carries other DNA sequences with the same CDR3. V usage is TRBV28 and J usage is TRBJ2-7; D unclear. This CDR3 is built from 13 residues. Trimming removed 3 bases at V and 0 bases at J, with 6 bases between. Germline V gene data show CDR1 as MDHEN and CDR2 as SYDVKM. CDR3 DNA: TGTGCCAGCAGTTTCAGTCCCTCCTACGAGCAGTACTTC. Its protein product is CASSFSPSYEQYF. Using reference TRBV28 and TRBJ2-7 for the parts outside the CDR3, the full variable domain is DVKVTQSSRYLVKRTGEKVFLECVQDMDHENMFWYRQDPGLGLRLIYFSYDVKMKEKGDIPEGYSVSREKKERFSLILESASTNQTSMYLCASSFSPSYEQYFGPGTRLTVT.

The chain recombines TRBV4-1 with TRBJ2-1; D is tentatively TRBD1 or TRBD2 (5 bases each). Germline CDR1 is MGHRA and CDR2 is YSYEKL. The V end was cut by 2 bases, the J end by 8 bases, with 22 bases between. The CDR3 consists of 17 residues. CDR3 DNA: TGCGCCAGCAGCCAACTAGGCCCCGGGACGGAGAGCTATGAGCAGTTCTTC. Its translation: CASSQLGPGTESYEQFF.

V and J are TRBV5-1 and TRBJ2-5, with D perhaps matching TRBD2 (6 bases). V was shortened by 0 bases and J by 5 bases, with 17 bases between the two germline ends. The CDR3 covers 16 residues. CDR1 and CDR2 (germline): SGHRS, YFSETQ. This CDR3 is CASSLGPLSGEETQYF. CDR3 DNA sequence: TGCGCCAGCAGCTTGGGGCCGTTATCGGGAGAGGAGACCCAGTACTTC.

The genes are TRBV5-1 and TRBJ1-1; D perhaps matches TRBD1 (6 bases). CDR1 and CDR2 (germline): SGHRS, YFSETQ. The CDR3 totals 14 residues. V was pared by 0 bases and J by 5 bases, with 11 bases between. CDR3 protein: CASSLERRGTEAFF. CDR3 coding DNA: TGCGCCAGCAGCTTGGAGCGCAGGGGAACTGAAGCTTTCTTT.

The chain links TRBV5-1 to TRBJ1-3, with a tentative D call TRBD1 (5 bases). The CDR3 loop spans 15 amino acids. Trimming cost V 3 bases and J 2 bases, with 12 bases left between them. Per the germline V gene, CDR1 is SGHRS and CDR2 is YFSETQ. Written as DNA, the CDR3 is TGCGCCAGCAGCTGGGGCCGCGAAACTGGAAACACCATATATTTT. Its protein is CASSWGRETGNTIYF.

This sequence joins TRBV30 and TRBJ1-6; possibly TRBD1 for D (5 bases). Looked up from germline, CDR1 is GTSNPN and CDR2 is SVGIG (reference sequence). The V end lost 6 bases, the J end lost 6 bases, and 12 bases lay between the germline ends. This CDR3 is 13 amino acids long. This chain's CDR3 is CACARGGNSPLHF. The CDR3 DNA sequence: TGTGCCTGCGCCCGGGGGGGTAATTCACCCCTCCACTTT.

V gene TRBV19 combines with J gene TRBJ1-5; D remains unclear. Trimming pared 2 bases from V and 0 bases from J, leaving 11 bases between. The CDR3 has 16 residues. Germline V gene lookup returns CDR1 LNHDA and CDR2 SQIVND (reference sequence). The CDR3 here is CASSILGVYSNQPQHF. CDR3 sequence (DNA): TGTGCCAGTAGTATACTGGGCGTTTATAGCAATCAGCCCCAGCATTTT.